This TCR beta chain was captured by sequencing in a study of cytomegalovirus exposure and HLA in healthy donors. Study observations and caveats: Earlier analysis looked at TCR beta V segments, and most were productive about 87% or about 30% of the time.

The CDR3 sequence is 14 residues long. Trimming cost V 5 bases and J 1 base; bases outside gene matches: 5. Germline CDR1 and CDR2: SNHLY and FYNNEI. The PCR employed 60 Vbeta primers together with 13 Jbeta primers. Clones were sequenced by immunoSEQ multiplex PCR, and TCRdb holds only the in-frame ones, with some missing. This listing includes 150,000 to 200,000 clones. Concerning this clone: Its matching antigen is unknown.

The rearrangement joins TRBV2 to TRBJ2-7; 7 nucleotides line up with TRBD1. This receptor was identified in a woman aged 60 to 75 in good health and CMV-seronegative. Sequenced sample: PBMCs. CDR3 sequence reads: CASSIRDSSYEQYF. DNA of the CDR3: TGTGCCAGCAGTATCCGGGACAGTTCCTACGAGCAGTACTTC. The whole variable domain, filled in from reference TRBV2 and TRBJ2-7, reads EPEVTQTPSHQVTQMGQEVILRCVPISNHLYFYWYRQILGQKVEFLVSFYNNEISEKSEIFDDQFSVERPDGSNFTLKIRSTKLEDSAMYFCASSIRDSSYEQYFGPGTRLTVT.